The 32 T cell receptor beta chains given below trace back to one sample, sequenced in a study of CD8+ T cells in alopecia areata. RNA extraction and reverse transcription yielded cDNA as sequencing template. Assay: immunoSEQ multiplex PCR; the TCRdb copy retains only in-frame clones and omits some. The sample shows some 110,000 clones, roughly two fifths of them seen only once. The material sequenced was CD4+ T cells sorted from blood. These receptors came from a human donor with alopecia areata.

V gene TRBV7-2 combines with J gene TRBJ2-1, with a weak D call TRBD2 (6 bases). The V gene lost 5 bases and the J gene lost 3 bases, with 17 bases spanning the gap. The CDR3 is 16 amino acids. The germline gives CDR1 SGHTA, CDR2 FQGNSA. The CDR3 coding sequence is TGTGCCAGCAGCCCTAGGATGAGCGGGCACTACAATGAGCAGTTCTTC. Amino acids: CASSPRMSGHYNEQFF.

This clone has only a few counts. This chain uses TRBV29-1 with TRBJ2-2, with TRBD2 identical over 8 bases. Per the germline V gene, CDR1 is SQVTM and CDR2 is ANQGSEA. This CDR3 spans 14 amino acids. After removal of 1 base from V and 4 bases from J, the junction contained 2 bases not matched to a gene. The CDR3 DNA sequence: TGCAGCGTTGAAGCGGGAGGGTCCACCGGGGAGCTGTTTTTT. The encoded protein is CSVEAGGSTGELFF.

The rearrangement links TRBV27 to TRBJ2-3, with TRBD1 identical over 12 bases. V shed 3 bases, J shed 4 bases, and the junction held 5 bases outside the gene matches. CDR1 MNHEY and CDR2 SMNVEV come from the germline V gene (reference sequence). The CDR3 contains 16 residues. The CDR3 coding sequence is TGTGCCAGCAGTTTCGGGACAGGGGGCGGTCCAGATACGCAGTATTTT. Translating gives CASSFGTGGGPDTQYF.

The CDR3 protein is CASSHPPRGGLRETQYF. In nucleotides, the CDR3 is TGCGCCAGCAGCCACCCACCTCGGGGGGGCCTACGAGAGACCCAGTACTTC. The rearrangement uses TRBV4-1 and TRBJ2-5; 8 nucleotides line up with TRBD2. CDR1 MGHRA and CDR2 YSYEKL come from the germline V gene. Unmatched junction bases numbered 13, after V lost 3 bases and J lost 4 bases. This CDR3 contains 17 residues.

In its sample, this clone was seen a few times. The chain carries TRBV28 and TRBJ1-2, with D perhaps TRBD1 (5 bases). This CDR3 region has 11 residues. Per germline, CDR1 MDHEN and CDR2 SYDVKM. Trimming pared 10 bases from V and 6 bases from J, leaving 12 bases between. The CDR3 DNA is TGTGCCACCCCTCGGGGGAATGGCTACACCTTC. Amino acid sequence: CATPRGNGYTF.

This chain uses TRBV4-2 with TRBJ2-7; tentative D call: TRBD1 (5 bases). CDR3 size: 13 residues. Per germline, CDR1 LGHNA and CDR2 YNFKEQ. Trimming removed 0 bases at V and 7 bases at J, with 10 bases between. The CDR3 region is CASSQDGAGEQYF. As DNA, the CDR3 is TGTGCCAGCAGCCAAGATGGGGCAGGGGAGCAGTACTTC.

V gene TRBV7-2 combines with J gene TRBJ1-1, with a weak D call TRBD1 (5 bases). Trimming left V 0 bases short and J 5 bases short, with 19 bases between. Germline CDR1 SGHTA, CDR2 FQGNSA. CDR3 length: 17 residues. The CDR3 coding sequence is TGTGCCAGCAGCTTAGCACTCGCCCGCGCCCAGGGAACTGAAGCTTTCTTT. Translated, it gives CASSLALARAQGTEAFF. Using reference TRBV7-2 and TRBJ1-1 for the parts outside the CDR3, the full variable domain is GAGVSQSPSNKVTEKGKDVELRCDPISGHTALYWYRQSLGQGLEFLIYFQGNSAPDKSGLPSDRFSAERTGGSVSTLTIQRTQQEDSAVYLCASSLALARAQGTEAFFGQGTRLTVV.

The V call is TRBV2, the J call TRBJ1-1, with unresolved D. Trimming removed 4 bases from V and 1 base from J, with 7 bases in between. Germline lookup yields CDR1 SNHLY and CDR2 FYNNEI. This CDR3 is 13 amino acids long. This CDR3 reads CASSGQPNTEAFF. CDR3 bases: TGTGCCAGCAGTGGGCAGCCGAACACTGAAGCTTTCTTT.

CDR3 DNA: TGTGCCAGCAGCTTAATCGGGGATGAGCAGTTCTTC. Translation: CASSLIGDEQFF. The chain uses TRBV7-2 and TRBJ2-1, with a tentative D call TRBD2 (5 bases). The CDR3 totals 12 residues. V was trimmed by 2 bases and J by 8 bases, leaving 7 bases between them. Germline V gives CDR1 SGHTA, CDR2 FQGNSA.

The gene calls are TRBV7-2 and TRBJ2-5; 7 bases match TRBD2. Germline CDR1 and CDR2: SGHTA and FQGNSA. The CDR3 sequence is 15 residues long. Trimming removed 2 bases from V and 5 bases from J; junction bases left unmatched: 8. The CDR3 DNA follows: TGTGCCAGCAGCTTAATTCGTCTAGCGGAGGAGACCCAGTACTTC. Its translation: CASSLIRLAEETQYF.

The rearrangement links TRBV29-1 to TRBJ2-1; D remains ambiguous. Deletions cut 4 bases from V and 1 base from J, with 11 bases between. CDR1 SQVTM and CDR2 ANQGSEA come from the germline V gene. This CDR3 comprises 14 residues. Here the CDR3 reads CSVAWRLSYNEQFF. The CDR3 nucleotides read TGCAGCGTTGCCTGGCGCCTTTCCTACAATGAGCAGTTCTTC.

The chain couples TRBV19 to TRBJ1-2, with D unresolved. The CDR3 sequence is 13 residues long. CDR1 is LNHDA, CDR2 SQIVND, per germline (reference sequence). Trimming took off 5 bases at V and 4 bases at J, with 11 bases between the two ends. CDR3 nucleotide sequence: TGTGCCAGTAGTCTCTCAACGGTCTATGGCTACACCTTC. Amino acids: CASSLSTVYGYTF.

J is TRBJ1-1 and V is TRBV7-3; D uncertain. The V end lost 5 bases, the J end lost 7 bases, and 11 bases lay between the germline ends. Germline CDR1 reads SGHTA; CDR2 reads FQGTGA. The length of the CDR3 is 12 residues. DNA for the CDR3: TGTGCCAGCAGCCCTGGATTGGGTGAAGCTTTCTTT. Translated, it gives CASSPGLGEAFF.

The CDR3 protein is CASSFRYYEQYF. The CDR3 DNA follows: TGTGCCAGCAGCTTTAGGTACTACGAGCAGTACTTC. The V and J genes are TRBV11-1 and TRBJ2-7; D gene ambiguous. Looked up from germline, CDR1 is SGHAT and CDR2 is FQDESV (reference sequence). V was pared by 3 bases and J by 3 bases, with 6 bases between. The CDR3 has 12 amino acids.

CDR3 sequence (DNA): TGCGCCAGCAGCTTTTTTCTCGGGGATGAAGCTTTCTTT. Translating it yields CASSFFLGDEAFF. The genes are TRBV5-1 and TRBJ1-1; no definite D call. V was clipped by 2 bases and J by 7 bases, with 12 bases between them. The V gene's germline CDR1 is SGHRS and CDR2 YFSETQ. This CDR3 is 13 amino acids long.

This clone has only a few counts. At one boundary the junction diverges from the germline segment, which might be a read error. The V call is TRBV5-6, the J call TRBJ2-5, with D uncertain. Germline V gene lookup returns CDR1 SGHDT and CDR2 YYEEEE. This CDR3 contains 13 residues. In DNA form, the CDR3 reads TGTGCCAGCAGCCCCGCCAAGCAAGGGACCCAGTACTTC. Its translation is CASSPAKQGTQYF.

As DNA, the CDR3 is TGTGCCAGCGCCCCCGGGGGGAGAGGGCAAGAGACCCAGTACTTC. Protein product: CASAPGGRGQETQYF. The chain links TRBV7-9 to TRBJ2-5; 7 bases are a match to TRBD2. This CDR3 has 15 residues. Germline values: CDR1 SEHNR, CDR2 FQNEAQ (reference sequence). V shed 8 bases and J 2 bases; nucleotides not matched to a gene: 11.

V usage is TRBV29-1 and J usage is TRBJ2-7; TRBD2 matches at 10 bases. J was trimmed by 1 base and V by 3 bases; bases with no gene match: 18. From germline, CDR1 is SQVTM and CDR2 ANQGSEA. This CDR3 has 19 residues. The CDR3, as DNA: TGCAGCGTTGACTTGCTGCCTAGCGGGAGTGCCCGAGGGTCCTACGAGCAGTACTTC. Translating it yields CSVDLLPSGSARGSYEQYF.

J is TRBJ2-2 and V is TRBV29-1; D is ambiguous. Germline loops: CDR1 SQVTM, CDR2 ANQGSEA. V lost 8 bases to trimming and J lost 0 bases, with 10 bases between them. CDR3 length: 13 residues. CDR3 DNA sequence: TGCAGCTCTTACACCCCGAACACCGGGGAGCTGTTTTTT. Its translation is CSSYTPNTGELFF.

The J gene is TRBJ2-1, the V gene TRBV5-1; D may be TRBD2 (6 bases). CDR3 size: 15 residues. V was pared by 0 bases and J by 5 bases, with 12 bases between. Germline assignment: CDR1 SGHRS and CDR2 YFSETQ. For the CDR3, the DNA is TGCGCCAGCAGCTTGGTGGCGGGGCCTAACAATGAGCAGTTCTTC. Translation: CASSLVAGPNNEQFF.

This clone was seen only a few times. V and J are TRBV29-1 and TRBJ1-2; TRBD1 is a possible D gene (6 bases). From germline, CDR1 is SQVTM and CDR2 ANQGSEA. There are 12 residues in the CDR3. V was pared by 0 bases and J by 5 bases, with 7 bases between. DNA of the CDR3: TGCAGCGTTGAAGAGGGGGCATATGGCTACACCTTC. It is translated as CSVEEGAYGYTF.

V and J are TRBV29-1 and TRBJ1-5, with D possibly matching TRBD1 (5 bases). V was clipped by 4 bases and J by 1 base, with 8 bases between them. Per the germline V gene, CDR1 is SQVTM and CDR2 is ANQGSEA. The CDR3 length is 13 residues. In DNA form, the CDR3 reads TGCAGCGTTGTCTGGGGGAGCAATCAGCCCCAGCATTTT. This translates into CSVVWGSNQPQHF.

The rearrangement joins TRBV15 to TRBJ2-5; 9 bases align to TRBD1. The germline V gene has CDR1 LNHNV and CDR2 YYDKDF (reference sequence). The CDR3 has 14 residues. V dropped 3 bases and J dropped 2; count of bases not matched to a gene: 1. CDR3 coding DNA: TGTGCCACCAGCAGGGGACAGGGTCAAGAGACCCAGTACTTC. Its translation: CATSRGQGQETQYF.

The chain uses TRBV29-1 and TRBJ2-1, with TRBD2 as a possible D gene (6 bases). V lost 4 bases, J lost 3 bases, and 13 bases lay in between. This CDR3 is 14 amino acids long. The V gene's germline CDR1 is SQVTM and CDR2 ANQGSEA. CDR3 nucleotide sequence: TGCAGCGTTGCCGAGGGACTCCTCTACAATGAGCAGTTCTTC. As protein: CSVAEGLLYNEQFF.

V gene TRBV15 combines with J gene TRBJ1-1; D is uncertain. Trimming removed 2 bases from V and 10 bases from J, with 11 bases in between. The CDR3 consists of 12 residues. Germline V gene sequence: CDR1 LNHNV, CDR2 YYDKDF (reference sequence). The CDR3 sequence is CATSRTRDGAFF. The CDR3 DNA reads TGTGCCACCAGCAGAACCAGAGACGGAGCTTTCTTT.

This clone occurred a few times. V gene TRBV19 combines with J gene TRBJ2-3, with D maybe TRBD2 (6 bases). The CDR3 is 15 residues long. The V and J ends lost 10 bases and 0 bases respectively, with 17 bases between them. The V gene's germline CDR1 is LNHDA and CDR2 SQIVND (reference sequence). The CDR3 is CATNIRDSSTDTQYF. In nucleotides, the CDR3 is TGTGCCACCAACATCCGGGACTCAAGCACAGATACGCAGTATTTT.

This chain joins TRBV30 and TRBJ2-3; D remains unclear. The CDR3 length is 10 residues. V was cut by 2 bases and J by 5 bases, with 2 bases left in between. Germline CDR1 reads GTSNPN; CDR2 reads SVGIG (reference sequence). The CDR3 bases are TGTGCCTGGAGTCGAGATACGCAGTATTTT. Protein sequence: CAWSRDTQYF.

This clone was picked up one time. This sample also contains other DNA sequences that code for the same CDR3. DNA for the CDR3: TGTGCCAGCAGTTCCGGACGATACTATGGCTACACCTTC. Amino acid sequence: CASSSGRYYGYTF. The chain has TRBV28 and TRBJ1-2; D remains unclear. Germline lookup yields CDR1 MDHEN and CDR2 SYDVKM. Trimming took off 4 bases at V and 3 bases at J, with 9 bases between the two ends. There are 13 residues in the CDR3.

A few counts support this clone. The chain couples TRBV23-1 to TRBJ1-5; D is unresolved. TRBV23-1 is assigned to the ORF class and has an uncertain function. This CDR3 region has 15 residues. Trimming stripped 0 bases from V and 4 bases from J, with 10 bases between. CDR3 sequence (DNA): TGCGCCAGCAGTCAATCGAAAAAGGAGAATCAGCCCCAGCATTTT. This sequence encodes CASSQSKKENQPQHF.

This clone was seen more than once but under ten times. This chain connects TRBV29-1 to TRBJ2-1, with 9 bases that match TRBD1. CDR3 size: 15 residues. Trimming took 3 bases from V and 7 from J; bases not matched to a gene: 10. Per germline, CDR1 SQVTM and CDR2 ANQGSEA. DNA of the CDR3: TGCAGCGTTGAGGCAAACAGGGGGCTAAGGAATGAGCAGTTCTTC. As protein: CSVEANRGLRNEQFF.

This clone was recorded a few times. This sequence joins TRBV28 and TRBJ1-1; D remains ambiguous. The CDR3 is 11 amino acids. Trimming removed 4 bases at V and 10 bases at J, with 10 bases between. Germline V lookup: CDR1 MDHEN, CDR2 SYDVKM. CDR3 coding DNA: TGTGCCAGCAGTTCTACCACCGGAGCTTTCTTT. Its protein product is CASSSTTGAFF.

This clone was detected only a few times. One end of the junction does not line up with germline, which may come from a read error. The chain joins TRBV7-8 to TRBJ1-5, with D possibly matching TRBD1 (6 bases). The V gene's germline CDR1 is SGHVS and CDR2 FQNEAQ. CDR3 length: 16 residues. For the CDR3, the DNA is TGTGCCAGCACCTTAGGGGGACACCTAGGCAATCAGCCCCAGCATTTT. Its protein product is CASTLGGHLGNQPQHF.